These 32 T cell receptor beta chains share one sample of origin, sequenced in a study of shared clonotypes between healthy human individuals. The protocol was immunoSEQ multiplex PCR, while the TCRdb copy is restricted to in-frame clones and leaves out a portion. Altogether roughly 1,500,000 clones are present, roughly 98.5% being singletons, with the ten largest covering roughly 0.36%. The sample comprised naive CD4+ T cells sorted from blood. Subset in this sample: CD45RA+ positively selected. These receptors all stem from a young man in good health.

The rearrangement links TRBV5-1 to TRBJ2-5; tentative D call: TRBD1 (5 bases). CDR3 length: 13 amino acids. Trimming left V 0 bases short and J 5 bases short, with 8 bases between. Germline V CDR1 and CDR2: SGHRS, YFSETQ. In DNA, the CDR3 is TGCGCCAGCAGCTTGGGACAGCTGGAGACCCAGTACTTC. This codes for CASSLGQLETQYF.

This chain uses TRBV30 with TRBJ2-7; a possible D gene is TRBD2 (7 bases). Trimming removed 1 base from V and 7 bases from J, with 14 bases in between. This CDR3 has 13 amino acids. Germline lookup yields CDR1 GTSNPN and CDR2 SVGIG (reference sequence). CDR3 sequence: CAWSAGGRGEQYF. The CDR3 coding sequence is TGTGCCTGGAGTGCCGGGGGGCGAGGGGAGCAGTACTTC.

This chain joins TRBV6-5 and TRBJ1-1; D is unclear. V was trimmed by 0 bases and J by 2 bases, leaving 10 bases between them. The CDR3 has 15 amino acids. The germline V gene encodes CDR1 MNHEY and CDR2 SVGAGI. CDR3 sequence (DNA): TGTGCCAGCAGTTACTCTACCATAGGAAACACTGAAGCTTTCTTT. Its translation is CASSYSTIGNTEAFF.

This chain joins TRBV7-8 and TRBJ2-5, with 11 bases identical to TRBD2. V dropped 5 bases and J dropped 10; count of bases not matched to a gene: 12. Per germline, CDR1 SGHVS and CDR2 FQNEAQ. The CDR3 has 15 amino acids. The CDR3 spells CASSTSIAGGPIQYF. The CDR3 nucleotides read TGTGCCAGCAGCACCTCTATAGCGGGAGGGCCCATCCAGTACTTC.

The V gene is TRBV7-9, the J gene TRBJ2-7, with D possibly matching TRBD2 (6 bases). Trimming stripped 5 bases from V and 1 base from J, with 15 bases between. The CDR3 extends over 15 amino acids. Per the germline V gene, CDR1 is SEHNR and CDR2 is FQNEAQ (reference sequence). The CDR3 DNA is TGTGCCAGCAGCCCGCAGCCGACTAGTTCCTACGAGCAGTACTTC. It specifies CASSPQPTSSYEQYF. The full variable domain, with the rest looked up from reference TRBV7-9 and TRBJ2-7, is DTGVSQNPRHKITKRGQNVTFRCDPISEHNRLYWYRQTLGQGPEFLTYFQNEAQLEKSRLLSDRFSAERPKGSFSTLEIQRTEQGDSAMYLCASSPQPTSSYEQYFGPGTRLTVT.

V and J are TRBV6-4 and TRBJ2-1; tentatively, D is TRBD2 (5 bases). Germline V gives CDR1 MRHNA, CDR2 SNTAGT. CDR3 size: 15 residues. V lost 0 bases to trimming and J lost 10 bases, with 16 bases between them. The CDR3, as DNA: TGTGCCAGCAGTGACTCGAGTCTTTCTAGCCAGGAGCAGTTCTTC. Amino acid sequence: CASSDSSLSSQEQFF.

The chain uses TRBV13 and TRBJ2-1; the D is unclear. V was trimmed by 4 bases and J by 6 bases, leaving 13 bases between them. Germline V gene lookup returns CDR1 PRHDT and CDR2 FYEKMQ (reference sequence). This CDR3 is 14 amino acids long. The CDR3 sequence: CASSSAPPLNEQFF. The CDR3, as DNA: TGTGCCAGCAGCTCCGCCCCTCCTCTCAATGAGCAGTTCTTC.

The V gene is TRBV18, the J gene TRBJ2-1, with D uncertain. In germline, CDR1 is KGHSH, CDR2 LQKENI. V was trimmed by 3 bases and J by 0 bases, leaving 6 bases between them. The CDR3 runs to 14 residues. CDR3 protein: CASSPFSSYNEQFF. Here the CDR3 DNA reads TGTGCCAGCTCACCCTTTAGCTCCTACAATGAGCAGTTCTTC.

This chain connects TRBV20-1 to TRBJ2-7, with TRBD2 as a possible D gene (6 bases). V was pared by 4 bases and J by 5 bases, with 9 bases between. CDR3 length: 11 amino acids. The germline gives CDR1 DFQATT, CDR2 SNEGSKA (reference sequence). The DNA of the CDR3 is TGCAGTGCTAAAAGACTAGACGAGCAGTACTTC. Its translation is CSAKRLDEQYF.

The chain recombines TRBV6-1 with TRBJ1-2, with 12 bases identical to TRBD1. The CDR3 is made up of 19 amino acids. The junction had 18 bases not matched to a gene; V was cut back by 3 bases and J by 7 bases. The germline CDR1 and CDR2 sequences are MNHNS and SASEGT. CDR3 nucleotide sequence: TGTGCCAGCAGTGATGGGTTGTTCCCGGGACAGGGGGCGCAGGGTGGCTACACCTTC. Amino acids: CASSDGLFPGQGAQGGYTF.

The rearrangement links TRBV19 to TRBJ1-2; D is undetermined. CDR1 and CDR2 from the germline V gene are LNHDA and SQIVND (reference sequence). The CDR3 is made up of 14 amino acids. V was pared by 5 bases and J by 2 bases, with 12 bases between. CDR3 loop: CASSLRGMNYGYTF. For the CDR3, the DNA is TGTGCCAGTAGTCTCCGTGGGATGAACTATGGCTACACCTTC.

This clone was counted once. V gene TRBV29-1 combines with J gene TRBJ2-7; TRBD1 is a possible D gene (6 bases). The V end was cut by 0 bases, the J end by 5 bases, with 11 bases between. The V gene's germline CDR1 is SQVTM and CDR2 ANQGSEA. The CDR3 consists of 13 residues. CDR3 DNA sequence: TGCAGCGTTGAAGAGGGGACAAAGGACGAGCAGTACTTC. It yields the protein CSVEEGTKDEQYF.

The chain couples TRBV10-3 to TRBJ2-3, with D possibly being TRBD2 (5 bases). This CDR3 has 13 amino acids. Germline CDR1 and CDR2: ENHRY and SYGVKD. V lost 8 bases and J lost 1, with 10 bases in between. In DNA, the CDR3 is TGTGCCATCGGGCGGCGGGGCACAGATACGCAGTATTTT. As protein: CAIGRRGTDTQYF.

The CDR3 nucleotides read TGTGCCAGCAGTTCCATGAAGGGGCGCGAGGACACTGAAGCTTTCTTT. Protein sequence: CASSSMKGREDTEAFF. The rearrangement uses TRBV28 and TRBJ1-1, with D possibly matching TRBD1 (5 bases). V was clipped by 4 bases and J by 3 bases, with 18 bases between them. Germline V gene sequence: CDR1 MDHEN, CDR2 SYDVKM. This CDR3 has 16 amino acids. Using reference TRBV28 and TRBJ1-1 for the parts outside the CDR3, the full variable domain is DVKVTQSSRYLVKRTGEKVFLECVQDMDHENMFWYRQDPGLGLRLIYFSYDVKMKEKGDIPEGYSVSREKKERFSLILESASTNQTSMYLCASSSMKGREDTEAFFGQGTRLTVV.

The table lists this clone with a count of one. The chain recombines TRBV5-1 with TRBJ2-3; possibly TRBD2 for D (5 bases). V gave up 2 bases and J gave up 4 bases, with 11 bases separating them. Germline V gene lookup returns CDR1 SGHRS and CDR2 YFSETQ. The CDR3 totals 14 residues. As DNA, the CDR3 is TGCGCCAGCAGCTTCGGGGAGTCCCCAGATACGCAGTATTTT. It codes for CASSFGESPDTQYF.

The V call is TRBV28, the J call TRBJ2-5; TRBD2 aligns across 12 bases. Germline V gene sequence: CDR1 MDHEN, CDR2 SYDVKM. The CDR3 has 14 amino acids. V was pared by 6 bases and J by 4 bases, with 3 bases of the junction left unmatched. The CDR3 loop reads CASRLAGGVETQYF. CDR3 coding DNA: TGTGCCAGCAGACTAGCGGGGGGTGTAGAGACCCAGTACTTC.

The chain employs TRBV18 and TRBJ2-7; 7 bases line up with TRBD1. Looked up from germline, CDR1 is KGHSH and CDR2 is LQKENI. CDR3 length: 16 residues. Trimming at V came to 1 base and at J to 5 bases, leaving 11 bases not matched to a gene. The CDR3 sequence is CASSPLLTGATHEQYF. CDR3 DNA sequence: TGTGCCAGCTCACCACTACTTACAGGGGCGACCCACGAGCAGTACTTC.

This rearrangement joins TRBV7-9 to TRBJ2-1; 11 bases fit TRBD2. Germline CDR1 is SEHNR and CDR2 is FQNEAQ (reference sequence). The CDR3 extends over 17 amino acids. The ends lost 3 bases at V and 8 bases at J; junction bases unmatched: 12. CDR3 nucleotides: TGTGCCAGCAGCTTCCGTCCCGGGACTAGCGGTGTCCATGAGCAGTTCTTC. It encodes CASSFRPGTSGVHEQFF.

A note on this clone: The same CDR3 also results from other DNA sequences found in this sample. The V gene is TRBV20-1, the J gene TRBJ1-1, with no clear D. The CDR3 is 11 amino acids. The V end lost 6 bases, the J end lost 6 bases, and 11 bases lay between the germline ends. Germline CDR1 is DFQATT and CDR2 is SNEGSKA (reference sequence). The CDR3 coding sequence is TGCAGTGCCCGAGAGCTCTCTGAAGCTTTCTTT. Amino acid sequence: CSARELSEAFF.

This rearrangement joins TRBV28 to TRBJ1-1; no clear D gene. The CDR3 length is 13 residues. The V gene's germline CDR1 is MDHEN and CDR2 SYDVKM. V lost 5 bases, J lost 6 bases, and 13 bases lay in between. As DNA, the CDR3 is TGTGCCAGCAGTCGATACAGAGTTCCTGAAGCTTTCTTT. Amino acids: CASSRYRVPEAFF. Using reference TRBV28 and TRBJ1-1 for the parts outside the CDR3, the full variable domain is DVKVTQSSRYLVKRTGEKVFLECVQDMDHENMFWYRQDPGLGLRLIYFSYDVKMKEKGDIPEGYSVSREKKERFSLILESASTNQTSMYLCASSRYRVPEAFFGQGTRLTVV.

The V gene is TRBV5-4, the J gene TRBJ1-1; the D gene is possibly TRBD1 (5 bases). This CDR3 has 16 amino acids. Germline lookup yields CDR1 SGHNT and CDR2 YYREEE (reference sequence). The V end lost 4 bases, the J end lost 0 bases, and 16 bases lay between the germline ends. The CDR3 nucleotides read TGTGCCAGCAGCCCCATCAGACAGAACATGAACACTGAAGCTTTCTTT. Translation: CASSPIRQNMNTEAFF.

The chain links TRBV5-4 to TRBJ2-5, with D possibly TRBD1 on 6 matching bases. CDR1 is SGHNT and CDR2 is YYREEE in the germline V gene (reference sequence). The CDR3 is 14 amino acids. The CDR3 sequence is CTTTTQGQKETQYF. CDR3 sequence (DNA): TGTACTACAACAACCCAAGGACAGAAAGAGACCCAGTACTTC.

V gene TRBV6-5 combines with J gene TRBJ1-5; tentatively, D is TRBD1 (5 bases). The CDR3 length is 15 residues. CDR1 and CDR2 from the germline V gene are MNHEY and SVGAGI. Trimming cost V 3 bases and J 0 bases, with 9 bases left between them. CDR3 amino acids: CASSYRQNSNQPQHF. The CDR3 bases are TGTGCCAGCAGTTATCGACAGAATAGCAATCAGCCCCAGCATTTT.

Here the CDR3 DNA reads TGTGCCAGCCAAACCAGGGGGTTAAACACCGGGGAGCTGTTTTTT. This sequence encodes CASQTRGLNTGELFF. The V gene is TRBV27, the J gene TRBJ2-2; TRBD1 aligns across 7 bases. CDR3 length: 15 residues. Germline CDR1 and CDR2: MNHEY and SMNVEV (reference sequence). J gave up 2 bases and V 8 bases, and 8 bases lay outside the gene matches.

This chain uses TRBV18 with TRBJ2-2; D remains unclear. Germline lookup yields CDR1 KGHSH and CDR2 LQKENI. CDR3 size: 16 residues. V was clipped by 3 bases and J by 1 base, with 12 bases between them. CDR3 nucleotides: TGTGCCAGCTCACCCGAAACAATTCTGAACACCGGGGAGCTGTTTTTT. Encoded protein: CASSPETILNTGELFF. Looking up the rest from reference TRBV18 and TRBJ2-2 gives the full variable domain: NAGVMQNPRHLVRRRGQEARLRCSPMKGHSHVYWYRQLPEEGLKFMVYLQKENIIDESGMPKERFSAEFPKEGPSILRIQQVVRGDSAAYFCASSPETILNTGELFFGEGSRLTVL.

The rearrangement links TRBV18 to TRBJ2-5; D unresolved. The CDR3 runs to 14 residues. With 2 bases removed from V and 2 bases from J, the gap between germline ends came to 9 bases. CDR1 KGHSH and CDR2 LQKENI come from the germline V gene. The chain's CDR3 is CASSPLPEQETQYF. The DNA of the CDR3 is TGTGCCAGCTCACCATTACCAGAACAAGAGACCCAGTACTTC.

The V gene is TRBV19, the J gene TRBJ2-7, with 11 bases identical to TRBD1. Looked up from germline, CDR1 is LNHDA and CDR2 is SQIVND (reference sequence). The trim removed 3 bases at V and 2 bases at J, leaving 3 bases unmatched. The CDR3 has 15 amino acids. The CDR3 spells CASSMWGQGAYEQYF. The CDR3 DNA is TGTGCCAGTAGTATGTGGGGACAGGGGGCCTACGAGCAGTACTTC.

CDR3 DNA sequence: TGCGCCAGCAGCTTCGAACTAGCGGGAGTTGAGACCCAGTACTTC. Translation: CASSFELAGVETQYF. The chain couples TRBV5-1 to TRBJ2-5, with 11 bases lining up with TRBD2. Germline CDR1 SGHRS, CDR2 YFSETQ. The CDR3 runs to 15 residues. V lost 2 bases and J lost 5; bases outside the gene matches: 5.

This clone was seen once. The chain couples TRBV29-1 to TRBJ2-7, with 7 bases lining up with TRBD1. The V gene's germline CDR1 is SQVTM and CDR2 ANQGSEA. V was clipped by 3 bases and J by 1 base; unmatched bases: 9. The CDR3 loop spans 15 amino acids. The CDR3 is CSVEGPQGSSYEQYF. Here the CDR3 DNA reads TGCAGCGTTGAGGGACCACAGGGGTCATCCTACGAGCAGTACTTC.

As to this clone: Other DNA sequences in the sample encode the same CDR3. The chain is built from TRBV28 and TRBJ2-7; 11 bases are shared with TRBD2. There are 14 residues in the CDR3. The V and J ends lost 5 bases and 4 bases, in that order; junction bases with no gene match: 4. Germline-derived CDR1 and CDR2 are MDHEN and SYDVKM. In DNA, the CDR3 is TGTGCCAGCAGTCGACTAGCGGGAACATACGAGCAGTACTTC. It encodes CASSRLAGTYEQYF.

This clone was counted a single time. The chain uses TRBV5-1 and TRBJ2-1; 11 bases align to TRBD2. The CDR3 covers 15 residues. CDR1 and CDR2 (germline): SGHRS, YFSETQ. V dropped 4 bases and J dropped 8; count of bases not matched to a gene: 8. DNA of the CDR3: TGCGCCAGCAGCGATAGCGGGAGGGGCGGCTATGAGCAGTTCTTC. Amino acids: CASSDSGRGGYEQFF.

This clone was seen just once. J is TRBJ1-5 and V is TRBV5-5, with TRBD1 identical over 10 bases. V trimming: 0 bases; J trimming: 2 bases; junction bases outside the gene matches: 2. CDR1 and CDR2 from the germline V gene are SGHKS and YYEKEE (reference sequence). This CDR3 has 16 residues. In nucleotides, the CDR3 is TGTGCCAGCAGCTTGGCCGGGACAGGGGGCAATCAGCCCCAGCATTTT. The encoded protein is CASSLAGTGGNQPQHF.